This T cell receptor (beta chain) emerged from a study of cytomegalovirus exposure and HLA in healthy donors. In the study overall: A previous analysis identified fewer than 130 million unique TCR beta sequences derived from some 200 million T cells.

Study-wide points: Altogether, 164 TCR beta chains were recorded as cytomegalovirus-associated. No immune exposure information besides CMV serostatus was available.

PCR primers comprised 60 Vbeta and 13 Jbeta primers. Sequencing used immunoSEQ multiplex PCR; TCRdb keeps in-frame clones, though not all of them. This table has fewer than 120,000 clones, 86% appearing once. Remarks on this clone: Its target is unknown.

Between the trimmed V and J ends, which lost 3 bases and 0 bases, there was a span of 3 bases. Germline V gives CDR1 LGHNA, CDR2 YNFKEQ. The CDR3 has 13 residues. V usage is TRBV4-2 and J usage is TRBJ1-3; D is unclear. The receptor was isolated from a man in his forties in good health and CMV-seronegative. The source material was PBMCs. The CDR3 DNA sequence: TGTGCCAGCAGCCAGGCCTCTGGAAACACCATATATTTT. It yields the protein CASSQASGNTIYF.